The 7 T cell receptor beta chains presented below share a single source sample, sequenced in a study of T cell responses to AZD1222 COVID-19 vaccine. TCRdb's copy holds only in-frame clones and misses some; the assay was immunoSEQ multiplex PCR. This table has some 130,000 clones, 90% appearing once. The sequencing here drew on peripheral blood, taken on day 0 of AZD1222 vaccination. These receptors were collected from an adult in good health.

The genes are TRBV28 and TRBJ1-5; TRBD1 matches 8 bases. V was clipped by 8 bases and J by 1 base; unmatched bases: 7. This CDR3 has 15 amino acids. Germline V lookup: CDR1 MDHEN, CDR2 SYDVKM. For the CDR3, the DNA is TGTGCCAGCCGTTCGACAGGGGCGAGCAATCAGCCCCAGCATTTT. Protein: CASRSTGASNQPQHF.

The chain is built from TRBV10-3 and TRBJ2-1, with 10 positions matching TRBD1. The CDR3 runs to 13 residues. CDR1 is ENHRY, CDR2 SYGVKD, per germline. V was clipped by 4 bases and J by 9 bases; unmatched bases: 3. The CDR3: CAISGQGALEQFF. CDR3 nucleotides: TGTGCCATCAGTGGACAGGGGGCGCTTGAGCAGTTCTTC.

The rearrangement joins TRBV27 to TRBJ1-2; 8 bases match TRBD1. The CDR3 consists of 17 residues. With V trimmed by 3 bases and J by 4 bases, 13 bases remained unmatched. Looked up from germline, CDR1 is MNHEY and CDR2 is SMNVEV (reference sequence). The CDR3 DNA is TGTGCCAGCAGTTTCTTCCGCTCCCCAGGGGGCGGCTATGGCTACACCTTC. It yields the protein CASSFFRSPGGGYGYTF.

J is TRBJ2-7 and V is TRBV6-5, with D uncertain. The germline V gene has CDR1 MNHEY and CDR2 SVGAGI. Trimming pared 7 bases from V and 2 bases from J, leaving 12 bases between. The length of the CDR3 is 13 residues. CDR3 nucleotide sequence: TGTGCCAGCATTGGCAGTACGACCTACGAGCAGTACTTC. It is translated as CASIGSTTYEQYF.

The chain joins TRBV5-4 to TRBJ2-5; 8 bases agree with TRBD1. The CDR3 runs to 13 residues. Per the germline V gene, CDR1 is SGHNT and CDR2 is YYREEE (reference sequence). The V segment lost 5 bases and the J segment 7 bases; nucleotides outside the gene matches: 7. CDR3 amino acids: CASRPTGDGTQYF. CDR3 coding DNA: TGTGCCAGCAGACCGACAGGGGACGGGACCCAGTACTTC. Filled out from reference TRBV5-4 and TRBJ2-5, the complete variable domain reads ETGVTQSPTHLIKTRGQQVTLRCSSQSGHNTVSWYQQALGQGPQFIFQYYREEENGRGNFPPRFSGLQFPNYSSELNVNALELDDSALYLCASRPTGDGTQYFGPGTRLLVL.

This rearrangement joins TRBV4-2 to TRBJ2-3, with a tentative D call TRBD2 (5 bases). The V end lost 1 base, the J end lost 1 base, and 12 bases lay between the germline ends. Germline lookup yields CDR1 LGHNA and CDR2 YNFKEQ. CDR3 length equals 16 residues. CDR3 DNA: TGTGCCAGCAGCCAAGTGCGGGTTCAGCGCACAGATACGCAGTATTTT. It is translated as CASSQVRVQRTDTQYF.

The rearrangement uses TRBV10-1 and TRBJ1-1; 11 nucleotides match TRBD1. In germline, CDR1 is WNHNN, CDR2 SYGVQD (reference sequence). Trimming removed 6 bases from V and 3 bases from J; junction bases left unmatched: 15. The CDR3 contains 18 residues. CDR3 in amino acids: CASRDVGQGVSLDTEAFF. Written as DNA, the CDR3 is TGCGCCAGCAGGGACGTGGGACAGGGGGTATCATTGGACACTGAAGCTTTCTTT.